This T cell receptor (beta chain) was captured in a study of TIL therapy for anti-PD-1-resistant metastatic lung cancer. Overall study context: Tumors had a median PD-L1 proportion score of about 6%.

This was the immunoSEQ v3 assay. Each library reached roughly 1.9 million read pairs, or about 5-6.5 million at deep level. Sequencing used immunoSEQ multiplex PCR; TCRdb keeps in-frame clones, though not all of them. The sample contains 15,000 to 20,000 clones, 83% of which appear only once. Time point meaning: pre-treatment sample, taken before nivolumab and TIL therapy. This TCR was sampled from a person aged 25-79 years with non-small cell lung cancer. The sample consisted of blood, taken at baseline.

CDR3 sequence (DNA): TGTGCCAGCAGCCCCCGGGACAGGGGGGTCGATGCTGAAGCTTTCTTT. Protein sequence: CASSPRDRGVDAEAFF. The chain carries TRBV11-1 and TRBJ1-1, with 11 bases aligning to TRBD1. The CDR3 sequence is 16 residues long. In germline, CDR1 is SGHAT, CDR2 FQDESV (reference sequence). V was clipped by 5 bases and J by 6 bases; unmatched bases: 11.